The rows below give T cell receptor beta chains drawn from one sample of a study of shared clonotypes between healthy human individuals. Sequencing used immunoSEQ multiplex PCR; TCRdb keeps in-frame clones, though not all of them. The repertoire holds fewer than 550,000 clones, roughly 85% seen once, with roughly an eighth in the top ten. The specimen sequenced was PBMCs. The receptor set was obtained from a woman in her 40s in good health. Some clones in this sample may be carry-over from other donors' samples. The CDR3 runs from the conserved cysteine through the conserved F or W. A D gene is named only where the DNA matches it firmly. A clone size is listed for some rows: how often the clone was seen (once, few, many), or a class if it is expanded.

>TRBD1|TRBJ2-3|TRBV5-6|-
TGTGCCAGCAGCTGGACAGGGGGAGGATCGGATACGCAGTATTTT
CASSWTGGGSDTQYF
>-|TRBJ1-1|TRBV7-9|-
TGTGCCAGCAGCTTAGCCGGGAGGACGAACACTGAAGCTTTCTTT
CASSLAGRTNTEAFF
>TRBD2|TRBJ2-1|TRBV5-1|-
TGCGCCAGCAGCGCAGGACTAGCGGGAGCTGGATATGAGCAGTTCTTC
CASSAGLAGAGYEQFF
>-|TRBJ1-1|TRBV12-5|-
TGTGCTAGTGGTTTGGTAGGCTTCTGGCAGGGCCAACTGATCATTCTGATGAGCACTGAAGCTTTCTTT
CASGLVGFWQGQLIILMSTEAFF
>-|TRBJ2-3|TRBV13|once
TGTGCCAGCAGCCACCCTATTGCTGGGGGATACGGAGATACGCAGTATTTT
CASSHPIAGGYGDTQYF
>-|TRBJ1-1|TRBV7-2|-
TGTGCCAGCAGCTTGAACAGGGTAGAGAGCACTGAAGCTTTCTTT
CASSLNRVESTEAFF
>-|TRBJ2-1|TRBV5-1|-
TGCGCCAGCAGGTTTTCCGGGATCTACTCCTACAATGAGCAGTTCTTC
CASRFSGIYSYNEQFF
>-|TRBJ1-5|TRBV19|once
TGTGCCAGTAGTATAGATGGATGGGGAGAGCAGCCCCAGCATTTT
CASSIDGWGEQPQHF
>-|TRBJ1-2|TRBV28|once
TGTGCCAGCAGTTCCCCCGGGGGCGTTGATTATGGCTACACCTTC
CASSSPGGVDYGYTF
>TRBD2|TRBJ2-7|TRBV30|-
TGTGCCTGGAGTGTACCGGCTAGCGGGAGTTACGAGCAGTACTTC
CAWSVPASGSYEQYF
>TRBD2|TRBJ2-7|TRBV5-1|-
TGCGCCAGCGGCCGGCGGACTAGCGGGGGGTACGAGCAGTACTTC
CASGRRTSGGYEQYF
>-|TRBJ1-5|TRBV21-1|-
TGTGCCAGCAGCAAGGGTGGCCAGCCCCAGCATTTT
CASSKGGQPQHF
>-|TRBJ2-7|TRBV6-5|-
TGTGCCAGCAGTTACTCCGGGGGCCCTACCTACGAGCAGTACTTC
CASSYSGGPTYEQYF
>TRBD2|TRBJ2-1|TRBV5-1|few
TGCGCCAGCAGCAGGGAGGCTAGCGGGAGCTCCTACAATGAGCAGTTCTTC
CASSREASGSSYNEQFF
>-|TRBJ1-2|TRBV21-1|-
TGTGCCAGCAGCAAGCCACCGGGGGGGTGCTTTGGCTACACCTTC
CASSKPPGGCFGYTF
>-|TRBJ2-3|TRBV10-3|-
TGTGCCATCAGTGAGGTCTGGGGAGGAGGCACAGATACGCAGTATTTT
CAISEVWGGGTDTQYF
>TRBD1|TRBJ1-2|TRBV14|-
TGTGCCAGCAGCCAAGGAACAGGGGTGAGCTTTGGCTACACCTTC
CASSQGTGVSFGYTF
>TRBD1|TRBJ1-2|TRBV28|-
TGTGCCAGCAGTTTCCCACAGGGGGCGGTATCGTGGTATGGCTACACCTTC
CASSFPQGAVSWYGYTF
>-|TRBJ2-7|TRBV11-1|-
TGTGCCAGCAGCTTTCGGTCAATCAGCTTGACCTACGAGCAGTACTTC
CASSFRSISLTYEQYF
>-|TRBJ2-1|TRBV21-1|-
TGTGCCAGCAGCAAAATAGGGAGGGAGAGACATCAGCATGAGCAGTTCTTC
CASSKIGRERHQHEQFF
>-|TRBJ2-6|TRBV6-5|many
TGTGCCAGCAGTTCGTTTATCGGGGCCAACGTCCTGACTTTC
CASSSFIGANVLTF
>-|TRBJ1-2|TRBV6-5|-
TGTGCCAGCAGCTGGGCGAGAAACTATGGCTACACCTTC
CASSWARNYGYTF
>-|TRBJ2-3|TRBV5-1|-
TGCGCCAGCAGCTTGGCTAGCAGGAGCACAGATACGCAGTATTTT
CASSLASRSTDTQYF
>-|TRBJ2-1|TRBV18|-
TGTGCCAGCTCACCTGGGGCTAACAATGAGCAGTTCTTC
CASSPGANNEQFF
>-|TRBJ2-7|TRBV6-1|-
TGTGCCAGCAGTGAGGAGGGAACCTACGAGCAGTACTTC
CASSEEGTYEQYF
>-|TRBJ2-7|TRBV4-3|-
TGCGCCAGCAGCCAAGGTTACCTAGGCTTCGTGCAGTACTTC
CASSQGYLGFVQYF
>TRBD2|TRBJ2-7|TRBV6-5|-
TGTGCCAGCAGGATGAGCGGGAGGCCCAGCTACGAGCAGTACTTC
CASRMSGRPSYEQYF
>TRBD1|TRBJ1-1|TRBV5-1|-
TGCGCCAGCAGCGCCGGACAGGCGAACACTGAAGCTTTCTTT
CASSAGQANTEAFF
>-|TRBJ2-3|TRBV30|-
TGTGCCTGGAGTGTATCGGCAAGGGGTCAGGATACGCAGTATTTT
CAWSVSARGQDTQYF
>-|TRBJ2-5|TRBV6-6|few
TGTGCCAGCAGCCTCGGCAAGGGGATCCAAGAGACCCAGTACTTC
CASSLGKGIQETQYF
>TRBD1|TRBJ1-3|TRBV7-6|-
TGTGCCAGCAGCTCGCGGGACAGGGAAGGAAACACCATATATTTT
CASSSRDREGNTIYF
>TRBD2|TRBJ2-3|TRBV5-1|-
TGCGCCAGCAACTTAGCGGGAGCGGGTTTGACAGATACGCAGTATTTT
CASNLAGAGLTDTQYF
>TRBD1|TRBJ2-5|TRBV27|few
TGTGCCAGCAGTTTGGGCAGGGGGCTTATGATGGAGACCCAGTACTTC
CASSLGRGLMMETQYF
>-|TRBJ2-1|TRBV7-3|-
TGTGCCAGCAGTTCCGGGACCAATGAGCAGTTCTTC
CASSSGTNEQFF
>-|TRBJ2-3|TRBV9|-
TGTGCCAGCAGCGTAGTCCCCTTTCCCGATACGCAGTATTTT
CASSVVPFPDTQYF
>TRBD2|TRBJ2-1|TRBV7-3|-
TGTGCCAGCAGCCCTACTAGCGGGTCCTACAATGAGCAGTTCTTC
CASSPTSGSYNEQFF
>-|TRBJ2-7|TRBV29-1|-
TGCAGCGTTGAAGATCCGGACGGGCCTTGGGAGCAGTACTTC
CSVEDPDGPWEQYF
>TRBD1|TRBJ2-5|TRBV6-1|once
TGTGCCAGCAGTTTTTCCGGGACAGCACAAGAGACCCAGTACTTC
CASSFSGTAQETQYF
>TRBD2|TRBJ2-1|TRBV27|once
TGTGCCAGCAGTCCGTATACTAGCGGTGCCTACAATGAGCAGTTCTTC
CASSPYTSGAYNEQFF
>TRBD2|TRBJ2-1|TRBV18|-
TGTGCCAGCTCCTTACTAGCGGGAGGGCATGACGAGCAGTTCTTC
CASSLLAGGHDEQFF
>TRBD1|TRBJ2-7|TRBV27|-
TGTGCCAGCAGTTTATCGACAGGGTTGACCTACGAGCAGTACTTC
CASSLSTGLTYEQYF
>TRBD2|TRBJ2-1|TRBV5-4|-
TGTGCCAGCAGCTCAGGACTAGCGGGAGGGAATGAGCAGTTCTTC
CASSSGLAGGNEQFF
>-|TRBJ2-7|TRBV15|-
TGTGCCACCAGCAGAGATCCGTTTGGCAGCTACGAGCAGTACTTC
CATSRDPFGSYEQYF
>TRBD2|TRBJ2-3|TRBV7-2|-
TGTGCCAGCGGACTCTTCCAAGCGGGAGGGGGGGGAGATACGCAGTATTTT
CASGLFQAGGGGDTQYF
>TRBD1|TRBJ1-4|TRBV2|-
TGTGCCAGCAGTGGACCGACAGGGGGCGTTGAAAAACTGTTTTTT
CASSGPTGGVEKLFF
>-|TRBJ2-3|TRBV19|many
TGTGCCAGTAGTATTGACAACACGGGACCCCTAGATACGCAGTATTTT
CASSIDNTGPLDTQYF
>-|TRBJ2-5|TRBV27|-
TGTGCCAGCAGTCACGGACAACTAGAATACCAAGAGACCCAGTACTTC
CASSHGQLEYQETQYF
>-|TRBJ2-3|TRBV28|-
TGTGCCAGCAGTGGAGACACCGTTACGCAGTATTTT
CASSGDTVTQYF
>-|TRBJ2-1|TRBV4-1|-
TGCGCCAGCAGCCAAGAAAGGGGGAAACTAGATCTATACAATGAGCAGTTCTTC
CASSQERGKLDLYNEQFF
>-|TRBJ1-3|TRBV7-2|-
TGTGCCAGCAGCTTAGAAGTGAGCGGGGGCTCTGGAAACACCATATATTTT
CASSLEVSGGSGNTIYF
>-|TRBJ1-1|TRBV2|-
TGTGCCAGCAGTGAATGGGGGGGAGCGAACACTGAAGCTTTCTTT
CASSEWGGANTEAFF
>TRBD2|TRBJ2-5|TRBV5-1|-
TGCGCCAGCAGATCGAGCGGGAGAGAGACCCAGTACTTC
CASRSSGRETQYF
>TRBD1|TRBJ1-6|TRBV28|-
TGTGCCAGCAGTCCTCTGACAGGGATTATAGAGTCACCCCTCCACTTT
CASSPLTGIIESPLHF
>TRBD2|TRBJ2-1|TRBV6-1|-
TGTGCCAGCAGTGTACTAGCGGGATCCTACAATGAGCAGTTCTTC
CASSVLAGSYNEQFF
>TRBD1|TRBJ1-5|TRBV19|-
TGTGCCAGTACCCCGACAGGGGGCGCCTATCAGCCCCAGCATTTT
CASTPTGGAYQPQHF